The 11 T cell receptor beta chains in this list originate from one sample, sequenced in a study of CD8 T cells in ankylosing spondylitis. From the 5' RACE reads, TCRdb called clonotypes with MiXCR, one entry per CDR3 protein. Of about 240,000 distinct CDR3 sequences in the sample, around 7.8% were seen once. The sequenced material came from blood, either unsorted or a sorted T cell fraction (not recorded which). All receptors derive from a male donor with ankylosing spondylitis or in good health (not recorded which).

Notes on this clonotype: Just one base apart from a much larger clone, this may be a read error. The chain has TRBV5-1 and TRBJ2-1; tentatively, D is TRBD2 (5 bases). Germline CDR1 and CDR2: SGHRS and YFSETQ. The V and J ends lost 4 bases and 3 bases respectively, with 17 bases between them. The CDR3 has 16 amino acids. CDR3 sequence (DNA): TGCGCCAGCAGCACTGAGGCTAGCAGTAACTACAATGAGCAGTTCTTC. It codes for CASSTEASSNYNEQFF.

A few counts support this clonotype. DNA of the CDR3: TGTGCCAGCAGCTTATTAGGACAGGATCAGCCCCAGCATTTT. Translating it yields CASSLLGQDQPQHF. The genes are TRBV7-2 and TRBJ1-5; TRBD1 matches 7 bases. The CDR3 loop spans 14 amino acids. The trim removed 2 bases at V and 5 bases at J, leaving 3 bases unmatched. Germline V CDR1 and CDR2: SGHTA, FQGNSA.

This clonotype was detected ten times or more. The genes are TRBV29-1 and TRBJ2-7; D might be TRBD1 or TRBD2, each matching 5 bases. The CDR3 totals 15 residues. Between the trimmed V and J ends, which lost 1 base and 5 bases, there was a span of 18 bases. The V gene's germline CDR1 is SQVTM and CDR2 ANQGSEA. In DNA, the CDR3 is TGCAGCGTTGAAGGAGGGGAGTCGTCCCGGAACGAGCAGTACTTC. Protein product: CSVEGGESSRNEQYF.

This clonotype was seen many times. V and J are TRBV9 and TRBJ2-1; 9 nucleotides agree with TRBD2. J lost 1 base, V lost 1 base, and 3 bases had no gene match. From germline, CDR1 is SGDLS and CDR2 YYNGEE. The CDR3 loop spans 16 amino acids. CDR3 nucleotides: TGTGCCAGCAGCGTACGTAGCGGGAGTTCCTACAATGAGCAGTTCTTC. This encodes CASSVRSGSSYNEQFF.

Many counts were recorded for this clonotype. This sequence joins TRBV20-1 and TRBJ2-5; TRBD1 is a possible D gene (5 bases). This CDR3 is 14 amino acids long. Germline CDR1 and CDR2: DFQATT and SNEGSKA (reference sequence). Trimming stripped 1 base from V and 1 base from J, with 10 bases between. As DNA, the CDR3 is TGCAGTGCTAGAGGGGGCGGACGCCAAGAGACCCAGTACTTC. It translates to CSARGGGRQETQYF.

This clonotype was recorded at least ten times. The V call is TRBV10-3, the J call TRBJ1-1; tentative D call: TRBD1 (6 bases). Per germline, CDR1 ENHRY and CDR2 SYGVKD. The ends were cut back, 6 bases at V and 4 bases at J, with 9 bases in the middle. This CDR3 is 12 amino acids long. The CDR3, as DNA: TGTGCCATCAGCGAACAGGGCACTGAAGCTTTCTTT. This encodes CAISEQGTEAFF.

The gene calls are TRBV20-1 and TRBJ2-1; D gene uncertain. CDR3 length: 14 residues. CDR1 is DFQATT and CDR2 is SNEGSKA in the germline V gene (reference sequence). Trimming took 2 bases from V and 8 from J, leaving 16 bases between them. The CDR3 reads CSARTTVLTHEQFF. The DNA of the CDR3 is TGCAGTGCTAGAACCACCGTCCTGACCCATGAGCAGTTCTTC.

This clonotype was detected ten times or more. In DNA form, the CDR3 reads TGCGCCAGCAGCTCCATGACAGGTAACTACGAGCAGTACTTC. As protein: CASSSMTGNYEQYF. The chain couples TRBV5-1 to TRBJ2-7; tentative D call: TRBD1 (6 bases). This CDR3 is built from 14 residues. Germline CDR1 and CDR2: SGHRS and YFSETQ. The V and J ends lost 3 bases and 3 bases respectively, with 13 bases between them.

This clonotype occurred many times. The chain carries TRBV6-5 and TRBJ2-7; the match to TRBD1 covers 8 bases. The CDR3 sequence is 14 residues long. Trimming at V came to 4 bases and at J to 7 bases, leaving 9 bases not matched to a gene. Germline lookup yields CDR1 MNHEY and CDR2 SVGAGI. The CDR3 protein is CASSSSDRAEEQYF. The CDR3 bases are TGTGCCAGCAGTTCATCGGACAGGGCCGAAGAGCAGTACTTC.

This clonotype came up many times. The junction departs from the called germline gene at one end, perhaps through a read error. This chain connects TRBV5-1 to TRBJ2-7; the D is unclear. Per germline, CDR1 SGHRS and CDR2 YFSETQ. The CDR3 loop spans 13 amino acids. Here the CDR3 DNA reads TGCGCCAGCATTGCCGACGGATCCTCCGAGCAGTACTTC. Its translation: CASIADGSSEQYF.

This clonotype was counted a few times. This chain links TRBV18 with TRBJ2-1, with TRBD2 identical over 9 bases. Germline trimming cut 2 bases from V and 5 bases from J; bases unmatched to any gene: 4. This CDR3 is 15 amino acids long. Germline V lookup: CDR1 KGHSH, CDR2 LQKENI. This chain's CDR3 is CASSPIGGRDNEQFF. CDR3 nucleotides: TGTGCCAGCTCACCAATTGGCGGGAGGGACAATGAGCAGTTCTTC.